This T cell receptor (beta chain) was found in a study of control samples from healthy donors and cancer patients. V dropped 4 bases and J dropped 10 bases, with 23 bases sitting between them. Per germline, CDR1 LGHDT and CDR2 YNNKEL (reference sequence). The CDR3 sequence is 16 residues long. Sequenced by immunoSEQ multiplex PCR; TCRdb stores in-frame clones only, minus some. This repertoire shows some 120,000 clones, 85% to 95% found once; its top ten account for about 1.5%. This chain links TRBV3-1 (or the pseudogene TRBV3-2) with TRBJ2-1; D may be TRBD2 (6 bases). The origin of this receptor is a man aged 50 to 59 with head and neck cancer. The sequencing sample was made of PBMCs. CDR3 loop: CASSPLARTPAGEQFF. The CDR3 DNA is TGTGCCAGCAGCCCCCTAGCAAGGACGCCCGCGGGGGAGCAGTTCTTC.